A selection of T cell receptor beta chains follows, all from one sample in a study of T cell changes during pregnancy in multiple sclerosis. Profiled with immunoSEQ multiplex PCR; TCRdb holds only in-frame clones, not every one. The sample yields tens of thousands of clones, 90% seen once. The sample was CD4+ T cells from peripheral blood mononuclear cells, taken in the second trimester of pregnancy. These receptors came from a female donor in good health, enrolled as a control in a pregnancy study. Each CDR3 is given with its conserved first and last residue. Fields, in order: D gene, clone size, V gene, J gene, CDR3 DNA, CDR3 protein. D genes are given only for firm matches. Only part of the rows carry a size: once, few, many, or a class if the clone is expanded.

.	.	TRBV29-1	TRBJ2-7	TGCAGCGTTGCCAGCAGGATCTACGAGCAGTACTTC	CSVASRIYEQYF
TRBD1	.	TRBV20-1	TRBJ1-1	TGCAGTGCCGCCAGGGGGGCTGAAGCTTTCTTT	CSAARGAEAFF
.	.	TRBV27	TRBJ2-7	TGTGCCAGCAGTTTAGGATCAGGGATTACCGCTTACGAGCAGTACTTC	CASSLGSGITAYEQYF
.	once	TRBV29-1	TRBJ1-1	TGCAGCGTTGAGGTCACACCGAACACTGAAGCTTTCTTT	CSVEVTPNTEAFF
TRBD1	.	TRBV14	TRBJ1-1	TGTGCCAGCAGCCCCAGACAGGGTTTGAACACTGAAGCTTTCTTT	CASSPRQGLNTEAFF
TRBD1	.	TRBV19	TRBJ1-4	TGTGCCAGTAGTCAATACAGGGGGCCTAATGAAAAACTGTTTTTT	CASSQYRGPNEKLFF
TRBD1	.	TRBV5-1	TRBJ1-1	TGCGCCAGCGGGGGACAGGGGGGGAACACTGAAGCTTTCTTT	CASGGQGGNTEAFF
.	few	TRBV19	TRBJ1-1	TGTGCCAGTAGTAAGGTCAGGGACACTGAAGCTTTCTTT	CASSKVRDTEAFF
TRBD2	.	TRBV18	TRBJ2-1	TGTGCCAGCTCACCACTGGGACTAGCGGGAGTGAGTAACTACAATGAGCAGTTCTTC	CASSPLGLAGVSNYNEQFF
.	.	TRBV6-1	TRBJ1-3	TGTGCCAGCAGTGAACGGGGAAGTAGCACCATATATTTT	CASSERGSSTIYF
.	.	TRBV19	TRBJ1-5	TGTGCCAGTAGTCCGCAGGGAAACAATCAGCCCCAGCATTTT	CASSPQGNNQPQHF
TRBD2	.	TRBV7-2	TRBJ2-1	TGTGCCAGCAGCCGGGGACTAGCGGGGGGATTGAGCAATGAGCAGTTCTTC	CASSRGLAGGLSNEQFF
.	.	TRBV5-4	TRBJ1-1	TGTGCCAGCAGCCCCCAACAGGGCTCGAACACTGAAGCTTTCTTT	CASSPQQGSNTEAFF
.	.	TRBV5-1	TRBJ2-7	TGCGCCAGCAGCTTGGGGGGACTTGGCTCCTACGAGCAGTACTTC	CASSLGGLGSYEQYF
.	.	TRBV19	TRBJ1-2	TGTGCCAGTAGTATAACCGTGGACAGACCCTATGGCTACACCTTC	CASSITVDRPYGYTF